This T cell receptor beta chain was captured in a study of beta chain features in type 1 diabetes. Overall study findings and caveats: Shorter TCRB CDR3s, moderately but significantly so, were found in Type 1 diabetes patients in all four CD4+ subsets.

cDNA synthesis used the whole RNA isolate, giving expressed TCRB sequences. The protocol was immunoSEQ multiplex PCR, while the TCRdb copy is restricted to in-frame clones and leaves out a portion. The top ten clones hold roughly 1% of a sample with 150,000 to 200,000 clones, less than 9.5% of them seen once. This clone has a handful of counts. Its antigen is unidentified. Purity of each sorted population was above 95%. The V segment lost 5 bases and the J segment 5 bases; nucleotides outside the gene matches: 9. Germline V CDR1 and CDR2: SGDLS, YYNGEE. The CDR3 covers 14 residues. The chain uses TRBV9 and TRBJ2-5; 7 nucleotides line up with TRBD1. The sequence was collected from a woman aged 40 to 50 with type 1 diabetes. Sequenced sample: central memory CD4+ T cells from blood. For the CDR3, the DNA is TGTGCCAGCAGTAAGACAGGGATGGGGGAGACCCAGTACTTC. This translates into CASSKTGMGETQYF. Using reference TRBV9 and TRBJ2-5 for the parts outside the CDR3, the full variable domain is DSGVTQTPKHLITATGQRVTLRCSPRSGDLSVYWYQQSLDQGLQFLIQYYNGEERAKGNILERFSAQQFPDLHSELNLSSLELGDSALYFCASSKTGMGETQYFGPGTRLLVL.